This is a list of T cell receptor beta chains from one sample in a study of persistence of HIV-infected CD4 T cells. Their specific antigens are unknown. Produced via immunoSEQ multiplex PCR; TCRdb's table is partial and in-frame only. The data show some 58,000 clones, approximately 75% seen once. The source material was CD4+ T cells sorted from PBMCs after roughly 18-hour stimulation, sampled from a patient who received antiretroviral therapy. These receptors were obtained from an adult man with HIV who was CMV-seropositive. The CDR3 runs from the conserved cysteine through the conserved F or W. D genes are given only for firm matches. A clone size is listed for some rows: how often the clone was seen (once, few, many), or a class if it is expanded.

TRBV28	-	TRBJ1-1	-	TGTGCCAGCAGTCCCCCACTCAAGGGGATAGGGGCTTTCTTT	CASSPPLKGIGAFF
TRBV9	TRBD1	TRBJ1-3	-	TGTGCCAGCAGCCCCAACACAGGGGGAAGCTCTGGAAACACCATATATTTT	CASSPNTGGSSGNTIYF
TRBV5-1	-	TRBJ1-5	-	TGCGCCAGCAGCTTGGGGGGAAAAGGGAATCAGCCCCAGCATTTT	CASSLGGKGNQPQHF
TRBV4-2	-	TRBJ1-5	-	TGTGCCAGCAGCCAAGCAGGTCTCAATCAGCCCCAGCATTTT	CASSQAGLNQPQHF
TRBV12-5	TRBD1	TRBJ2-2	-	TGTGCTAGTGGCTCCCAGGGGGCGAACACCGGGGAGCTGTTTTTT	CASGSQGANTGELFF
TRBV29-1	-	TRBJ1-2	-	TGCAGCGTTTCACAGGGCGACTATGGCTACACCTTC	CSVSQGDYGYTF
TRBV28	-	TRBJ1-2	-	TGTGCCAGCAGAACACCGGACCGAGGGGCGAAAGGCTACACCTTC	CASRTPDRGAKGYTF
TRBV2	-	TRBJ1-1	-	TGTGCCAGCAGTGATCGTGGGGGAGGGACTGAAGCTTTCTTT	CASSDRGGGTEAFF
TRBV18	-	TRBJ1-1	once	TGTGCCAGCTCACCTAGTAACTGGGGGATGAACACTGAAGCTTTCTTT	CASSPSNWGMNTEAFF
TRBV6-5	-	TRBJ1-2	-	TGTGCCAGCACCCCTGAACGGGGTAGAGGCTACACCTTC	CASTPERGRGYTF
TRBV7-8	-	TRBJ2-2	few	TGTGCCAGCAGCTCCCGTTCGGGGGGCCCCACCGGGGAGCTGTTTTTT	CASSSRSGGPTGELFF
TRBV7-2	-	TRBJ1-3	-	TGTGCCAGCAGCCCCAATTGGGGGGGCAACACCATATATTTT	CASSPNWGGNTIYF
TRBV7-9	-	TRBJ1-1	-	TGTGCCAGCAGCAGCAGGGGAGGGAACACTGAAGCTTTCTTT	CASSSRGGNTEAFF
TRBV5-1	-	TRBJ2-1	-	TGCGCCAGCAGCCCGGGGACCTTCGTCTCCTACAATGAACAGTTCTTC	CASSPGTFVSYNEQFF
TRBV9	-	TRBJ2-2	-	TGTGCCAGCAGCACTCGGACAGCAACCGGGGAGCTGTTTTTT	CASSTRTATGELFF
TRBV5-1	-	TRBJ1-2	-	TGCGCCAGCAGCTTGGATCCGAGGAACTATGGCTACACCTTC	CASSLDPRNYGYTF
TRBV9	TRBD1	TRBJ2-3	-	TGTGCCAGCAGCGTAGTGGGGACAGGGTTTAACACAGATACGCAGTATTTT	CASSVVGTGFNTDTQYF
TRBV10-1	TRBD1	TRBJ1-4	few	TGCGCCACTACAAACAGGGGAGGCCTCCCCAACCTCCCCCTACTAGTTTTT	CATTNRGGLPNLPLLVF
TRBV7-9	TRBD1	TRBJ1-2	-	TGTGCCAGCAGCTCCGGACAGGGGGAGGTCGGCTACACCTTC	CASSSGQGEVGYTF
TRBV5-8	-	TRBJ1-3	-	TGTGCCAGCAGCTTGGCCCCGGGTTGGGGAAACACCATATATTTT	CASSLAPGWGNTIYF
TRBV6-5	TRBD1	TRBJ1-1	-	TGTGCCAGCAGTTCAGGGGGAACTGAAGCTTTCTTT	CASSSGGTEAFF
TRBV4-1	-	TRBJ2-3	-	TGCGCCAGCAGCCAAGACGGGACTCGCACAGATACGCAGTATTTT	CASSQDGTRTDTQYF
TRBV9	-	TRBJ1-1	-	TGTGCCAGCAGCGTAGTTGGGACCTCTAACACTGAAGCTTTCTTT	CASSVVGTSNTEAFF
TRBV6-5	-	TRBJ2-2	-	TGTGCCAGCAGTTCCCCTGGAAGGGTTGGTACCGGGGAGCTGTTTTTT	CASSSPGRVGTGELFF
TRBV27	-	TRBJ2-7	-	TGTGCCAGCAAAGGGCGGGGGGACAGGACTTACGAGCAGTACTTC	CASKGRGDRTYEQYF
TRBV29-1	-	TRBJ2-7	-	TGCAGCGTCAGCGAGGTAGGGCTGAGCGAGCAGTACTTC	CSVSEVGLSEQYF
TRBV13	-	TRBJ1-2	-	TGTGCCAGCAGCTTACTAAGGGATGGCTACACCTTC	CASSLLRDGYTF
TRBV6-5	-	TRBJ1-4	-	TGTGCCAGCAGTACCAGCCATGCAACTAATGAAAAACTGTTTTTT	CASSTSHATNEKLFF
TRBV6-6	TRBD2	TRBJ2-7	few	TGTGCCAGCAGTTTCGGGGGGTCCGCCTACGAGCAGTACTTC	CASSFGGSAYEQYF
TRBV19	-	TRBJ1-2	-	TGTGCCAGTAGTCCCCAGGGAGGCGATGGCTACACCTTC	CASSPQGGDGYTF
TRBV28	TRBD1	TRBJ1-4	few	TGTGCCAGCAGTCCCCCAGGGGGGATCGGAGAAAAACTGTTTTTT	CASSPPGGIGEKLFF
TRBV18	-	TRBJ2-6	-	TGTGCCAGCTCGCTCCAGGGCGGCGCTGGGGCCAACGTCCTGACTTTC	CASSLQGGAGANVLTF
TRBV14	-	TRBJ2-3	-	TGTGCCAGCAGCCTAGGCGGGGGCACAGATACGCAGTATTTT	CASSLGGGTDTQYF